The T cell receptor beta chain under discussion was sequenced for a study of CD8 T cells in ankylosing spondylitis. Study results and caveats: What seemed typical of ankylosing spondylitis blood was a TCR beta motif built from about 8 highly homologous variants. Reactive arthritis synovial fluid and blood previously showed some of these motif variants.

Researchers built TCR beta libraries using quantitative 5'-RACE with molecular barcodes. Each CDR3 protein gets one entry after TCRdb re-called the 5' RACE reads with MiXCR. The sample records around 890,000 distinct CDR3 sequences, about an eighth being singletons. The sample holds a few counts of this clonotype. Its antigen is currently unknown. Germline V gene data show CDR1 as ENHRY and CDR2 as SYGVKD. Trimming took off 0 bases at V and 1 base at J, with 10 bases between the two ends. CDR3 size: 15 residues. V is TRBV10-3 and J is TRBJ2-7, with D possibly being TRBD2 (6 bases). The sequenced material came from blood, either unsorted or a sorted T cell fraction (not recorded which). This receptor was obtained from a male donor with ankylosing spondylitis. The CDR3 is CAISESVGLSYEQYF. The DNA of the CDR3 is TGTGCCATCAGTGAGTCAGTAGGACTATCCTACGAGCAGTACTTC.